This TCR beta chain was recorded in a study of CXCR3-negative and CXCR3-positive naive CD8 T cells. Whole-study results and caveats: For naive cells, CXCR3-negative and CXCR3-positive subsets had similar TRBV-TRBJ usage; for memory cells, usage differed. Naive subsets had comparable surface CD5; TCR strength was inferred from TRB CDR3 properties.

A word on this clonotype: Its antigen is unidentified.

The CDR3 runs to 14 residues. CDR1 and CDR2 from the germline V gene are SGHAT and FQNNGV. CD45RO-CCR7+CD27+CD95- characterized naive CD8+ T cells. In preparing the TRB cDNA libraries, 5' RACE with UMI labels was used. Reprocessing the 5' RACE reads, TCRdb reports a single entry for every CDR3 protein and omits DNA. This sample's table has about 58,000 distinct CDR3 sequences. The sequence was obtained from a human donor in good health. Some clones in this sample may be carry-over from other donors' samples. The genes are TRBV11-2 and TRBJ2-4. Material: naive CXCR3- CD8+ T cells from blood. The subset is: CD45RO-CCR7+CD27+CD95- naive CD8+ T cells lacking CXCR3 (TNR3-). The CDR3 reads CASSPLVAKNIQYF.